The 25 T cell receptor beta chains listed next were all sequenced from one sample in a study of Ad26.COV2.S vaccination and SARS-CoV-2 variants (dated by TCRdb to the early 2020s). The library relied on the immunoSEQ multiplex PCR assay. The clones in this table, taken by TCRdb from immuneACCESS, are in-frame only. Not every clone is retained; where verified, under half of the shortfall comes from an unresolved V gene, and the cause of the rest is unknown. This sample comprises roughly 700,000 clones, around 90% of them detected only once. The ten largest clones represent about 1.5% of the sample. What this sample's treatment or condition label stands for: around 19 received Ad26.COV2.S at low or high dose, single or two shots; about 5 received placebo; per-sample allocation not given. Repertoires of vaccine and placebo recipients were sequenced from samples collected on day 63 after the first injection.

The material was peripheral blood, obtained in a trial of Ad26.COV2.S vaccine versus placebo. The receptors were sampled from a person aged 18-60 years who received the Ad26.COV2.S COVID-19 vaccine or a placebo.

This clone was counted once. The chain employs TRBV6-5 and TRBJ1-1; D remains unclear. Trimming removed 3 bases at V and 1 base at J, with 9 bases between. Germline V lookup: CDR1 MNHEY, CDR2 SVGAGI. The CDR3 totals 14 residues. The CDR3, as DNA: TGTGCCAGCAGTTATGTAATGACGAACACTGAAGCTTTCTTT. As protein: CASSYVMTNTEAFF.

This chain's CDR3 is CASSPMSTGELFF. The CDR3 DNA reads TGCGCCAGCAGCCCGATGAGCACCGGGGAGCTGTTTTTT. The chain employs TRBV5-1 and TRBJ2-2; D remains ambiguous. This CDR3 is built from 13 residues. Germline V gene data show CDR1 as SGHRS and CDR2 as YFSETQ. Trimming took 4 bases from V and 4 from J, leaving 8 bases between them.

The V call is TRBV12-5, the J call TRBJ2-7, with D unclear. CDR1 and CDR2 from the germline V gene are LGHNT and FRNRAP. The CDR3 extends over 13 amino acids. V was pared by 1 base and J by 5 bases, with 9 bases between. The CDR3 reads CASGLGRQNEQYF. For the CDR3, the DNA is TGTGCTAGTGGTTTGGGCAGACAAAACGAGCAGTACTTC.

The chain links TRBV5-1 to TRBJ2-2; D may be TRBD1 (5 bases). The CDR3 consists of 14 residues. The V gene lost 4 bases and the J gene lost 0 bases, with 7 bases spanning the gap. CDR1 SGHRS and CDR2 YFSETQ come from the germline V gene. The CDR3 DNA follows: TGCGCCAGCAGCATGGACACGAACACCGGGGAGCTGTTTTTT. This encodes CASSMDTNTGELFF.

The gene calls are TRBV5-1 and TRBJ2-3; 9 nucleotides line up with TRBD2. The J segment lost 5 bases and the V segment lost 4 bases, leaving 11 bases of the junction unmatched. Germline-derived CDR1 and CDR2 are SGHRS and YFSETQ. The CDR3 contains 16 residues. CDR3 sequence (DNA): TGCGCCAGCAGCCTAAGACTAGCGGATGTGGGAGATACGCAGTATTTT. Protein product: CASSLRLADVGDTQYF.

V gene TRBV27 combines with J gene TRBJ2-3, with D possibly matching TRBD2 (5 bases). V lost 0 bases and J 8 bases, leaving 9 bases between the germline ends. CDR3 size: 13 residues. From germline, CDR1 is MNHEY and CDR2 SMNVEV (reference sequence). In nucleotides, the CDR3 is TGTGCCAGCAGTTTATCTATAGGAGGTACGCAGTATTTT. Encoded protein: CASSLSIGGTQYF.

The V gene is TRBV19, the J gene TRBJ1-2; D gene uncertain. Trimming pared 6 bases from V and 5 bases from J, leaving 16 bases between. This CDR3 contains 14 residues. Germline lookup yields CDR1 LNHDA and CDR2 SQIVND (reference sequence). The CDR3 DNA reads TGTGCCAGTAGCCCCCGGGATCGGCAATATGGCTACACCTTC. Its protein product is CASSPRDRQYGYTF.

The chain recombines TRBV5-1 with TRBJ1-4, with 8 bases matching TRBD1. The CDR3 is 15 residues long. Germline CDR1 and CDR2: SGHRS and YFSETQ. The V gene end was trimmed by 4 bases and the J gene end by 7 bases; junction bases not matched to a gene: 9. The CDR3 sequence is CASSLAGQGIEKLFF. The CDR3 nucleotides are TGCGCCAGCAGCCTGGCAGGACAGGGTATTGAAAAACTGTTTTTT. The whole variable domain, remainder taken from reference TRBV5-1 and TRBJ1-4, is KAGVTQTPRYLIKTRGQQVTLSCSPISGHRSVSWYQQTPGQGLQFLFEYFSETQRNKGNFPGRFSGRQFSNSRSEMNVSTLELGDSALYLCASSLAGQGIEKLFFGSGTQLSVL.

Turning to this clone: Other nucleotide sequences in the sample specify the same CDR3. V and J are TRBV9 and TRBJ2-5; possibly TRBD1 for D (6 bases). Per the germline V gene, CDR1 is SGDLS and CDR2 is YYNGEE. This CDR3 has 14 amino acids. Deletions cut 0 bases from V and 1 base from J, with 7 bases between. CDR3 protein: CASSVDRAQETQYF. The CDR3 nucleotides are TGTGCCAGCAGCGTAGACAGGGCCCAAGAGACCCAGTACTTC.

CDR3 protein: CATAGRYTGELFF. CDR3 sequence (DNA): TGTGCCACCGCCGGGAGGTACACCGGGGAGCTGTTTTTT. The gene calls are TRBV19 and TRBJ2-2; 7 bases agree with TRBD2. This CDR3 region has 13 residues. J was trimmed by 3 bases and V by 10 bases; bases with no gene match: 5. Germline V lookup: CDR1 LNHDA, CDR2 SQIVND (reference sequence).

Comments on this clone: Other nucleotide sequences in the sample specify the same CDR3. The chain recombines TRBV15 with TRBJ2-7; D is tentatively TRBD1 or TRBD2 (5 bases each). V shed 0 bases and J shed 4 bases, with 10 bases lying between them. The CDR3 extends over 14 amino acids. Looked up from germline, CDR1 is LNHNV and CDR2 is YYDKDF (reference sequence). As DNA, the CDR3 is TGTGCCACCAGCAGAGATCGGGGACCTTACGAGCAGTACTTC. It yields the protein CATSRDRGPYEQYF.

The V and J genes are TRBV19 and TRBJ1-4; D not certain. Per the germline V gene, CDR1 is LNHDA and CDR2 is SQIVND (reference sequence). The CDR3 totals 15 residues. V lost 7 bases and J lost 5, with 17 bases in between. Here the CDR3 DNA reads TGTGCCAGTATGGACCCGGGCAACGTGAATGAAAAACTGTTTTTT. It specifies CASMDPGNVNEKLFF.

The chain couples TRBV7-9 to TRBJ2-7; the D gene is possibly TRBD1 (6 bases). This CDR3 is built from 13 residues. CDR1 is SEHNR and CDR2 is FQNEAQ in the germline V gene (reference sequence). V was shortened by 5 bases and J by 5 bases, with 13 bases between the two germline ends. In DNA form, the CDR3 reads TGTGCCAGCAGCGGAGACTACAGGGACGAGCAGTACTTC. Amino acid sequence: CASSGDYRDEQYF.

This sequence joins TRBV4-1 and TRBJ1-1; possibly TRBD1 for D (5 bases). This CDR3 has 16 residues. V was clipped by 0 bases and J by 3 bases, with 14 bases between them. Germline CDR1 is MGHRA and CDR2 is YSYEKL. CDR3 nucleotide sequence: TGCGCCAGCAGCCAAGAATCATACCGGGGGGACACTGAAGCTTTCTTT. Translated, it gives CASSQESYRGDTEAFF.

The gene calls are TRBV6-1 and TRBJ2-7; possibly TRBD2 for D (6 bases). Per germline, CDR1 MNHNS and CDR2 SASEGT. CDR3 length: 15 amino acids. Trimming removed 3 bases at V and 4 bases at J, with 16 bases between. The CDR3 DNA follows: TGTGCCAGCAGTGAGGAGGGTGGGCTCTCTTACGAGCAGTACTTC. Encoded protein: CASSEEGGLSYEQYF.

This chain uses TRBV19 with TRBJ2-4; D is undetermined. The CDR3 runs 17 residues. V was shortened by 4 bases and J by 0 bases, with 16 bases between the two germline ends. The germline V gene has CDR1 LNHDA and CDR2 SQIVND (reference sequence). The CDR3 is CASSTSWPNIAKNIQYF. In nucleotides, the CDR3 is TGTGCCAGTAGTACCTCCTGGCCGAATATAGCCAAAAACATTCAGTACTTC.

The chain employs TRBV5-8 and TRBJ2-7; TRBD2 matches 7 bases. The J segment lost 6 bases and the V segment lost 3 bases, leaving 12 bases of the junction unmatched. Germline V CDR1 and CDR2: SGHTS, YDEGEE. This CDR3 contains 15 residues. CDR3 coding DNA: TGTGCCAGCAGCTCCTCGGGGGGATTCTGGGTCGAGCAGTACTTC. This gives the protein CASSSSGGFWVEQYF.

This sequence joins TRBV19 and TRBJ2-7, with 7 bases aligning to TRBD2. V trimming: 6 bases; J trimming: 1 base; junction bases outside the gene matches: 9. CDR1 LNHDA and CDR2 SQIVND come from the germline V gene (reference sequence). There are 15 residues in the CDR3. The CDR3 protein is CASRGGRGPSYEQYF. CDR3 in DNA: TGTGCCAGTAGGGGGGGGAGAGGGCCATCCTACGAGCAGTACTTC.

The chain recombines TRBV6-1 with TRBJ1-5; 7 nucleotides line up with TRBD1. V dropped 3 bases and J dropped 2; count of bases not matched to a gene: 10. CDR3 length equals 17 residues. Germline V lookup: CDR1 MNHNS, CDR2 SASEGT. The CDR3 DNA sequence: TGTGCCAGCAGTGAGATATTGACAGGGAGGCGCAATCAGCCCCAGCATTTT. This translates into CASSEILTGRRNQPQHF.

The chain couples TRBV7-8 to TRBJ2-5; D is unresolved. V lost 3 bases, J lost 5 bases, and 10 bases lay in between. The CDR3 spans 13 residues. The V gene's germline CDR1 is SGHVS and CDR2 FQNEAQ. The DNA for the CDR3 is TGTGCCAGCAGCTTTATCGTGGGGGAGACCCAGTACTTC. Amino acids: CASSFIVGETQYF. Full variable domain (remainder filled in from reference TRBV7-8 and TRBJ2-5): GAGVSQSPRYKVAKRGQDVALRCDPISGHVSLFWYQQALGQGPEFLTYFQNEAQLDKSGLPSDRFFAERPEGSVSTLKIQRTQQEDSAVYLCASSFIVGETQYFGPGTRLLVL.

The V gene is TRBV11-3, the J gene TRBJ1-1; no clear D gene. Trimming shortened V by 1 base and J by 8 bases, and 11 bases separated the two germline ends. The CDR3 is made up of 13 amino acids. The germline gives CDR1 SGHNT, CDR2 YENEEA. The CDR3 sequence: CASSLAGEAEAFF. DNA of the CDR3: TGTGCCAGCAGCTTAGCCGGGGAAGCGGAAGCTTTCTTT.

The chain uses TRBV18 and TRBJ1-1; D may be TRBD1 (5 bases). V was trimmed by 3 bases and J by 8 bases, leaving 16 bases between them. Germline V CDR1 and CDR2: KGHSH, LQKENI. This CDR3 comprises 14 residues. The CDR3 spells CASSPQRSGGEAFF. CDR3 DNA: TGTGCCAGCTCACCCCAGAGATCTGGGGGAGAAGCTTTCTTT. Variable domain in full (rest from reference TRBV18 and TRBJ1-1): NAGVMQNPRHLVRRRGQEARLRCSPMKGHSHVYWYRQLPEEGLKFMVYLQKENIIDESGMPKERFSAEFPKEGPSILRIQQVVRGDSAAYFCASSPQRSGGEAFFGQGTRLTVV.

CDR3 sequence: CASSYIEGFGSYLNTDTQYF. CDR3 coding DNA: TGTGCCAGCAGTTACATAGAGGGGTTCGGGTCCTACCTCAACACAGATACGCAGTATTTT. J is TRBJ2-3 and V is TRBV6-2 or TRBV6-3; D is possibly TRBD1 or TRBD2 (5 bases each). The CDR3 runs 20 residues. V was cut by 2 bases and J by 2 bases, with 26 bases left in between. Germline loops: CDR1 MNHEY, CDR2 SVGEGT.

This chain joins TRBV2 and TRBJ1-1; the D is unclear. The V end was cut by 6 bases, the J end by 1 base, with 9 bases between. CDR3 length equals 13 residues. Germline V CDR1 and CDR2: SNHLY, FYNNEI. The CDR3 is CASRADGNTEAFF. The CDR3 nucleotides are TGTGCCAGCAGGGCAGATGGGAACACTGAAGCTTTCTTT.

This rearrangement joins TRBV27 to TRBJ1-6; D might be TRBD1 (5 bases). With 10 bases removed from V and 0 bases from J, the gap between germline ends came to 10 bases. Germline CDR1 reads MNHEY; CDR2 reads SMNVEV (reference sequence). The CDR3 covers 14 residues. CDR3 DNA sequence: TGTGCCACCTGGGGGAGCTCCTATAATTCACCCCTCCACTTT. Residues: CATWGSSYNSPLHF.